The 14 T cell receptor beta chains given below trace back to one sample, sequenced in a study of vaccination and CD4 T cells after COVID-19. These receptors' targets are unknown. Treatment noted: approximately nine-day PBMC culture with coronavirus spike peptide pools or control peptides (ViraFEST assay). Sequence data for DNA of cultured CD4+ T cells were generated by the Oncomine TCR Beta short-read assay. TCRdb reprocessed the PCR reads via MiXCR and lists one record per CDR3 protein. The table shows just over 14,000 distinct CDR3 sequences, with 52% occurring only once. Sequenced input: CD4+ T cells from blood, cultured in vitro. The receptors here all came from a human donor who had recovered from COVID-19.

Details on this clonotype: The junction shows a germline mismatch at one end, possibly a read error. The V gene is TRBV7-7, the J gene TRBJ2-5, with 9 bases lining up with TRBD2. Germline V gene data show CDR1 as SSHAT and CDR2 as FNYEAQ (reference sequence). The CDR3 consists of 15 residues. The CDR3 DNA reads TGTGCTAGCAGCTTAGCCGGAGCGGGAGGAGGGCCCCAGTACTTC. It yields the protein CASSLAGAGGGPQYF.

The chain links TRBV5-1 to TRBJ1-2; D might be TRBD1 (6 bases). The CDR3 is 14 amino acids. V was clipped by 4 bases and J by 7 bases, with 17 bases between them. Germline CDR1 and CDR2: SGHRS and YFSETQ. The CDR3 sequence: CASSPGQHLGGYTF. The CDR3 DNA is TGCGCCAGCAGCCCCGGACAGCATCTTGGTGGCTACACCTTC.

CDR3 in amino acids: CASSQEGRGYGYTF. The CDR3 DNA follows: TGCGCCAGCAGCCAAGAGGGCAGGGGATATGGCTACACCTTC. This chain links TRBV4-3 with TRBJ1-2; TRBD1 might be the D (6 bases). Germline V lookup: CDR1 LGHNA, CDR2 YSLEER. The V gene lost 0 bases and the J gene lost 5 bases, with 10 bases spanning the gap. This CDR3 is built from 14 residues.

This clonotype was seen a single time. The chain recombines TRBV20-1 with TRBJ1-1; 8 bases map to TRBD1. Germline lookup yields CDR1 DFQATT and CDR2 SNEGSKA (reference sequence). The CDR3 sequence is 14 residues long. The CDR3 region has the DNA TGCAGCGCCACCCACCCAGGGGGCAACGCTGAAGCTTTCTTT. This translates into CSATHPGGNAEAFF.

This clonotype was counted a few times. CDR3 sequence: CAISERFSRRYGYTF. The DNA for the CDR3 is TGTGCCATCAGTGAGAGGTTCTCGCGGAGGTATGGCTACACCTTC. J is TRBJ1-2 and V is TRBV10-3; D is undetermined. The germline V gene encodes CDR1 ENHRY and CDR2 SYGVKD. Trimming removed 2 bases from V and 5 bases from J, with 15 bases in between. This CDR3 has 15 amino acids.

This clonotype was observed a handful of times. The rearrangement links TRBV28 to TRBJ1-2, with D unresolved. The CDR3 length is 12 residues. CDR1 is MDHEN and CDR2 is SYDVKM in the germline V gene. The ends were cut back, 8 bases at V and 5 bases at J, with 12 bases in the middle. CDR3 nucleotide sequence: TGTGCCAGCGACGGATTTCATTATGGCTACACCTTC. This translates into CASDGFHYGYTF.

This chain uses TRBV20-1 with TRBJ2-3, with 10 bases lining up with TRBD2. Germline V gives CDR1 DFQATT, CDR2 SNEGSKA (reference sequence). V lost 4 bases, J lost 4 bases, and 11 bases stayed unmatched. The CDR3 covers 16 residues. The CDR3 region has the DNA TGCAGTGCTACCACCCTAGCGGGAGAATTGGCAGATACGCAGTATTTT. Its translation is CSATTLAGELADTQYF.

The V and J genes are TRBV10-2 and TRBJ1-6; 8 bases match TRBD1. Trimming removed 7 bases from V and 8 bases from J; junction bases left unmatched: 7. The length of the CDR3 is 14 residues. Germline loops: CDR1 WSHSY, CDR2 SAAADI. CDR3 DNA: TGCGCCAGCAAGATGACAGGGGTTTATTCACCCCTCCACTTT. Its protein is CASKMTGVYSPLHF.

The chain uses TRBV19 and TRBJ1-2, with 8 bases aligning to TRBD1. CDR1 and CDR2 from the germline V gene are LNHDA and SQIVND (reference sequence). The CDR3 loop spans 15 amino acids. The V and J ends lost 6 bases and 6 bases, in that order; junction bases with no gene match: 12. The CDR3 region is CASSAWAGGDNGYTF. The CDR3 DNA reads as TGTGCCAGTAGCGCCTGGGCAGGGGGCGATAATGGCTACACCTTC.

The rearrangement joins TRBV7-8 to TRBJ1-4, with D possibly TRBD1 on 6 matching bases. This CDR3 spans 15 amino acids. Germline loops: CDR1 SGHVS, CDR2 FQNEAQ. V lost 1 base and J 5 bases, leaving 11 bases between the germline ends. The CDR3, as DNA: TGTGCCAGCAGCTTAGGACAGGCTGGGAATGAAAAACTGTTTTTT. This codes for CASSLGQAGNEKLFF.

This clonotype was observed a few times. The CDR3 bases are TGTGCCAGCAGTTTAAGAGGCACCTCAGGAGGCTACACCTTC. Translated: CASSLRGTSGGYTF. The J gene is TRBJ1-2, the V gene TRBV27; D is unresolved. The V gene's germline CDR1 is MNHEY and CDR2 SMNVEV (reference sequence). Trimming removed 2 bases at V and 8 bases at J, with 15 bases between. This CDR3 is 14 amino acids long.

This clonotype was picked up a small number of times. This chain links TRBV20-1 with TRBJ2-3; 12 nucleotides align to TRBD2. Germline CDR1 is DFQATT and CDR2 is SNEGSKA (reference sequence). The V and J ends lost 3 bases and 1 base, in that order; junction bases with no gene match: 8. There are 17 residues in the CDR3. The CDR3 loop is CSASGLAGGPRTDTQYF. The CDR3 region has the DNA TGCAGTGCTAGTGGGCTAGCGGGAGGGCCCCGCACAGATACGCAGTATTTT.

This sequence joins TRBV6-1 and TRBJ1-1; D perhaps matches TRBD1 (5 bases). Trimming cost V 6 bases and J 4 bases, with 12 bases left between them. The CDR3 contains 13 residues. Germline CDR1 reads MNHNS; CDR2 reads SASEGT. CDR3 sequence (DNA): TGTGCCAGCAGGGACGGACAAACCACTGAAGCTTTCTTT. This codes for CASRDGQTTEAFF.

This clonotype has just a few counts. The gene calls are TRBV20-1 and TRBJ2-3; 8 bases map to TRBD2. The CDR3 is made up of 15 amino acids. The V and J ends lost 2 bases and 6 bases, in that order; junction bases with no gene match: 10. CDR1 and CDR2 from the germline V gene are DFQATT and SNEGSKA (reference sequence). DNA for the CDR3: TGCAGTGCTAGATCCACGGGAGGGCCTTTGGATACGCAGTATTTT. Translation gives CSARSTGGPLDTQYF.